These 21 T cell receptor beta chains share one sample of origin, sequenced in a study of regulatory T cells in long-lasting Graves disease. Construction of TCR beta libraries relied on iRepertoire HTBI primers and on Arm-PCR targeting CDR3 regions. Via MiXCR, TCRdb re-called the multiplex PCR reads, giving one row per CDR3 protein. The data hold hundreds of thousands of distinct CDR3 sequences, with about 15% observed a single time. Time point indicated: newly diagnosed GD, antithyroid drugs for less than 3 months. There was RNA extracted from PBMCs, and the TCR library was made from it. These data are also associated with another study on T cells in Graves' hyperthyroidism and ophthalmopathy.

The source was peripheral blood mononuclear cells (PBMCs), collected at new diagnosis, from a patient treated with antithyroid drugs. These TCRs come from a woman between 25 and 40 years old with Graves disease.

This clonotype was seen only a few times. The chain's CDR3 is CASSQDGTIGKETQYF. For the CDR3, the DNA is TGCGCCAGCAGCCAAGATGGGACGATTGGCAAAGAGACCCAGTACTTC. The chain couples TRBV4-1 to TRBJ2-5; the D gene could be TRBD1 or TRBD2 (5 bases each). The CDR3 runs to 16 residues. V was clipped by 0 bases and J by 3 bases, with 14 bases between them. The V gene's germline CDR1 is MGHRA and CDR2 YSYEKL.

This clonotype came up many times. The gene calls are TRBV19 and TRBJ2-5, with D perhaps matching TRBD1 or TRBD2 (5 bases each). The length of the CDR3 is 15 residues. Germline V lookup: CDR1 LNHDA, CDR2 SQIVND (reference sequence). V shed 7 bases and J shed 5 bases, with 20 bases lying between them. The CDR3 sequence is CASTPTGTGMETQYF. Here the CDR3 DNA reads TGTGCCAGTACCCCCACCGGGACCGGGATGGAGACCCAGTACTTC. The full variable domain, with the rest looked up from reference TRBV19 and TRBJ2-5, is DGGITQSPKYLFRKEGQNVTLSCEQNLNHDAMYWYRQDPGQGLRLIYYSQIVNDFQKGDIAEGYSVSREKKESFPLTVTSAQKNPTAFYLCASTPTGTGMETQYFGPGTRLLVL.

This clonotype has a handful of counts. The chain carries TRBV24-1 and TRBJ1-4; D gene ambiguous. The CDR3 is 14 amino acids. V was cut by 9 bases and J by 3 bases, with 13 bases left in between. CDR1 and CDR2 (germline): KGHDR, SFDVKD. Here the CDR3 DNA reads TGTGCCACCTTTCCCACGGACGCTAATGAAAAACTGTTTTTT. Translation gives CATFPTDANEKLFF.

The rearrangement uses TRBV20-1 and TRBJ2-1; 8 bases are shared with TRBD2. Trimming removed 4 bases from V and 3 bases from J; junction bases left unmatched: 8. Per the germline V gene, CDR1 is DFQATT and CDR2 is SNEGSKA (reference sequence). This CDR3 contains 15 residues. CDR3: CSAKGSGNIYNEQFF. The CDR3, as DNA: TGCAGTGCTAAAGGTAGCGGGAATATCTACAATGAGCAGTTCTTC.

This clonotype occurred many times. The V call is TRBV7-3, the J call TRBJ1-2; 8 positions agree with TRBD1. The CDR3 runs 13 residues. With V trimmed by 5 bases and J by 8 bases, 7 bases remained unmatched. Germline loops: CDR1 SGHTA, CDR2 FQGTGA. The CDR3 region has the DNA TGTGCCAGCAGCGATGACAGGGGTAGAGGCTACACCTTC. Amino acids: CASSDDRGRGYTF.

This clonotype was seen ten or more times. The chain is built from TRBV28 and TRBJ1-3, with a tentative D call TRBD1 (5 bases). With 2 bases removed from V and 0 bases from J, the gap between germline ends came to 8 bases. The germline CDR1 and CDR2 sequences are MDHEN and SYDVKM. This CDR3 is 15 amino acids long. The CDR3 here is CASSLGGSSGNTIYF. CDR3 nucleotide sequence: TGTGCCAGCAGTTTAGGGGGGAGCTCTGGAAACACCATATATTTT.

This chain links TRBV5-5 with TRBJ1-2; 9 positions match TRBD1. The ends lost 5 bases at V and 7 bases at J; junction bases unmatched: 6. This CDR3 has 13 residues. CDR1 and CDR2 from the germline V gene are SGHKS and YYEKEE (reference sequence). CDR3: CASSSRTGVGYTF. As DNA, the CDR3 is TGTGCCAGCAGTTCCAGGACAGGGGTTGGCTACACCTTC.

This clonotype was counted ten times or more. The chain couples TRBV25-1 to TRBJ1-4; a possible D gene is TRBD1 (5 bases). The CDR3 sequence is 15 residues long. Trimming left V 2 bases short and J 5 bases short, with 12 bases between. Germline CDR1 MGHDK, CDR2 SYGVNS. CDR3 bases: TGTGCCAGCAGTGAACCGACAGCCGTAAATGAAAAACTGTTTTTT. Protein: CASSEPTAVNEKLFF.

This clonotype has only a few counts. A much larger clone sits a single nucleotide away, making a read error possible. The V call is TRBV5-6, the J call TRBJ2-3; D is uncertain. Germline V gene data show CDR1 as SGHDT and CDR2 as YYEEEE. The CDR3 runs 12 residues. V lost 2 bases and J lost 6, with 7 bases in between. CDR3: CASSLLEDTQYF. The CDR3 region has the DNA TGTGCCAGCAGCTTATTGGAGGATACGCAGTATTTT.

This clonotype came up many times. V gene TRBV29-1 combines with J gene TRBJ1-1; 8 positions match TRBD1. Germline V gene sequence: CDR1 SQVTM, CDR2 ANQGSEA. The CDR3 sequence is 11 residues long. V lost 6 bases to trimming and J lost 7 bases; unmatched junction nucleotides: 4. The CDR3 DNA follows: TGCAGCGTGACAGGGGTAGGTGAAGCTTTCTTT. Amino acids: CSVTGVGEAFF.

This clonotype was seen ten or more times. The chain carries TRBV19 and TRBJ2-2; 11 bases match TRBD1. CDR1 is LNHDA, CDR2 SQIVND, per germline (reference sequence). This CDR3 is 14 amino acids long. The trim removed 5 bases at V and 4 bases at J, leaving 0 bases unmatched. CDR3 residues: CASSGTGGTGELFF. In nucleotides, the CDR3 is TGTGCCAGTAGTGGGACAGGGGGCACCGGGGAGCTGTTTTTT.

This clonotype was seen at least ten times. The V gene is TRBV5-1, the J gene TRBJ2-2, with D perhaps being TRBD1 or TRBD2 (5 bases each). Germline values: CDR1 SGHRS, CDR2 YFSETQ. This CDR3 has 18 residues. Trimming removed 4 bases from V and 1 base from J, with 20 bases in between. The CDR3 coding sequence is TGCGCCAGCAGCAAAGGGACCACAAAAGGGATGAACACCGGGGAGCTGTTTTTT. This encodes CASSKGTTKGMNTGELFF.

The chain uses TRBV7-9 and TRBJ2-2; a possible D gene is TRBD2 (5 bases). Germline V lookup: CDR1 SEHNR, CDR2 FQNEAQ (reference sequence). V lost 2 bases, J lost 5 bases, and 9 bases lay in between. This CDR3 is 14 amino acids long. CDR3 protein: CASSLSPGTGELFF. The CDR3 DNA sequence: TGTGCCAGCAGCTTATCCCCGGGGACCGGGGAGCTGTTTTTT.

A remark on this clonotype: Sequence at one end of the junction differs from germline and may be a read error. The J gene is TRBJ2-7, the V gene TRBV5-1, with TRBD2 as a possible D gene (5 bases). Germline CDR1 is SGHRS and CDR2 is YFSETQ. This CDR3 region has 11 residues. CDR3 nucleotide sequence: TGCGCCAGCGGGAGCGGTTACGAGCCGTACTTC. Translation: CASGSGYEPYF.

This clonotype was detected a few times. The rearrangement joins TRBV5-4 to TRBJ2-7, with D hard to call. CDR1 is SGHNT, CDR2 YYREEE, per germline (reference sequence). The V and J ends lost 0 bases and 2 bases respectively, with 9 bases between them. This CDR3 comprises 14 residues. In nucleotides, the CDR3 is TGTGCCAGCAGCTTGGTTTCGATCCCCTACGAGCAGTACTTC. Translated: CASSLVSIPYEQYF.

The chain is built from TRBV5-1 and TRBJ2-7; D is undetermined. The V end was cut by 3 bases, the J end by 7 bases, with 14 bases between. This CDR3 contains 13 residues. In germline, CDR1 is SGHRS, CDR2 YFSETQ. CDR3 nucleotides: TGCGCCAGCAGCTATTCCATTGAGACTGAGCAGTACTTC. It encodes CASSYSIETEQYF.

This clonotype has at least ten counts. The chain has TRBV6-5 and TRBJ1-1; D unresolved. The germline V gene encodes CDR1 MNHEY and CDR2 SVGAGI. The V end was cut by 2 bases, the J end by 6 bases, with 13 bases between. This CDR3 comprises 14 residues. The CDR3 sequence is CASSYPGHGAEAFF. The DNA of the CDR3 is TGTGCCAGCAGTTACCCCGGGCACGGGGCTGAAGCTTTCTTT.

This clonotype was seen repeatedly, ten times or more. The V gene is TRBV6-5, the J gene TRBJ2-7; D uncertain. Trimming took off 1 base at V and 3 bases at J, with 7 bases between the two ends. From germline, CDR1 is MNHEY and CDR2 SVGAGI. CDR3 size: 13 residues. The CDR3 DNA is TGTGCCAGCAGTTACTATAACAACTACGAGCAGTACTTC. It encodes CASSYYNNYEQYF.

This clonotype was picked up a small number of times. The chain joins TRBV9 to TRBJ2-3; the D is unclear. The CDR3 extends over 16 amino acids. Germline V gives CDR1 SGDLS, CDR2 YYNGEE. Between the trimmed V and J ends, which lost 1 base and 5 bases, there was a span of 17 bases. CDR3 bases: TGTGCCAGCAGCGTACTGGGATCTTCCATAGGAGATACGCAGTATTTT. Translated, it gives CASSVLGSSIGDTQYF.

The V gene is TRBV29-1, the J gene TRBJ2-7, with 8 bases identical to TRBD1. The CDR3 length is 15 residues. V shed 4 bases and J 3 bases; nucleotides not matched to a gene: 11. Germline lookup yields CDR1 SQVTM and CDR2 ANQGSEA. DNA of the CDR3: TGCAGCGTTGTTCTCTCACTTGACAGGGGCTACGAGCAGTACTTC. Its translation: CSVVLSLDRGYEQYF.

This clonotype showed up many times. This sequence joins TRBV7-2 and TRBJ1-2, with 8 positions matching TRBD1. J gave up 3 bases and V 5 bases, and 5 bases lay outside the gene matches. This CDR3 is built from 14 residues. The germline V gene encodes CDR1 SGHTA and CDR2 FQGNSA. CDR3 DNA sequence: TGTGCCAGCAGCCACCCGACAGGGGACTATGGCTACACCTTC. Amino acids: CASSHPTGDYGYTF.